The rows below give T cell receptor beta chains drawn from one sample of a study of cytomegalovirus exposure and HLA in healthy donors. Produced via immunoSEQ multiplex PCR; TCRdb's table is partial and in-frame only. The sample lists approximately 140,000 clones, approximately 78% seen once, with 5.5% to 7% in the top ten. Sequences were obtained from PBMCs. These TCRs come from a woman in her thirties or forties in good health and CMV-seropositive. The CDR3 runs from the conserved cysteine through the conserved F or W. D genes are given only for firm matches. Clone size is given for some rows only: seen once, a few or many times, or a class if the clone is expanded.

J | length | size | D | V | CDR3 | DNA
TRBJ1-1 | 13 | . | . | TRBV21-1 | CASSKRGGTEAFF | TGTGCCAGCAGCAAGAGGGGGGGCACTGAAGCTTTCTTT
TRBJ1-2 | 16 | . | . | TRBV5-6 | CASSLGQTRENYGYTF | TGTGCCAGCAGCTTGGGACAGACCCGAGAAAACTATGGCTACACCTTC
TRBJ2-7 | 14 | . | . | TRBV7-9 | CASSLDDSLYEQYF | TGTGCCAGCAGCTTAGATGACAGTCTGTACGAGCAGTACTTC
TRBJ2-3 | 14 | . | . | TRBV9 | CASSAELATDTQYF | TGTGCCAGCAGCGCCGAACTAGCCACAGATACGCAGTATTTT
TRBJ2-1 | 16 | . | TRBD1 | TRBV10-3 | CAISTGTGIFGDEQFF | TGTGCCATCAGTACCGGGACAGGGATTTTTGGGGATGAGCAGTTCTTC
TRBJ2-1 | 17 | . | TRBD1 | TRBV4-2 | CASSRDRGPYLNNEQFF | TGTGCCAGCAGCCGGGACAGGGGACCATATCTTAACAATGAGCAGTTCTTC
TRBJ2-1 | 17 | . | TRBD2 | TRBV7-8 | CASSSLGGLAGGNEQFF | TGTGCCAGCAGCTCGCTGGGAGGACTAGCGGGAGGGAATGAGCAGTTCTTC
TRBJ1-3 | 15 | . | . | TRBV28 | CASSWPGIGGNTIYF | TGTGCCAGCAGTTGGCCGGGAATAGGTGGAAACACCATATATTTT
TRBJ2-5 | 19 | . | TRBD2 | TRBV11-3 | CASGLGQSSSGRVQETQYF | TGTGCCAGCGGCCTCGGACAGAGCTCTAGCGGGAGGGTTCAAGAGACCCAGTACTTC
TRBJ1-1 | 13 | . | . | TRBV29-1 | CSVGPRSEGLAFF | TGCAGCGTTGGGCCAAGGAGCGAGGGACTAGCTTTCTTT
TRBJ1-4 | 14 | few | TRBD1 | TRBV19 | CASRPGQGTGKLFF | TGTGCCAGTAGGCCGGGACAGGGAACAGGAAAACTGTTTTTT
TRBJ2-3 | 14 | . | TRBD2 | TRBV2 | CASSFSGREDTQYF | TGTGCCAGCAGTTTTTCCGGGAGGGAAGATACGCAGTATTTT
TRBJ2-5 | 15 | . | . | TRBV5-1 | CASSFVWGMKETQYF | TGCGCCAGCAGCTTCGTTTGGGGCATGAAAGAGACCCAGTACTTC
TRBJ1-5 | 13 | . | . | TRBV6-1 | CASSAAGIQPQHF | TGTGCCAGCAGCGCAGCAGGGATTCAGCCCCAGCATTTT
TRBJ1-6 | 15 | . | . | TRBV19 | CASRADQGFNSPLHF | TGTGCCAGTAGAGCCGACCAGGGTTTTAATTCACCCCTCCACTTT
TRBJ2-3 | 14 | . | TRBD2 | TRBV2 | CASSYGTSGSTQYF | TGTGCCAGCAGCTATGGGACTAGCGGGAGCACGCAGTATTTT
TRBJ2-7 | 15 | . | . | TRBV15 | CATSRDHNLAAVQYF | TGTGCCACCAGCAGAGATCATAACCTAGCTGCGGTGCAGTACTTC
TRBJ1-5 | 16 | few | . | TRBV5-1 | CASSFGRNYSNQPQHF | TGCGCCAGCAGCTTCGGCAGAAACTATAGCAATCAGCCCCAGCATTTT
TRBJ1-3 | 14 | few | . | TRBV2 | CASSPGNTGNTIYF | TGTGCCAGCAGTCCGGGTAATACTGGAAACACCATATATTTT
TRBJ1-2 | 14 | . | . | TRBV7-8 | CASSPLSGVYGYTF | TGTGCCAGCAGCCCCCTGTCGGGGGTTTATGGCTACACCTTC
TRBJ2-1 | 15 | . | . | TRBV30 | CAWTPSPSINNEQFF | TGTGCCTGGACCCCTAGCCCCTCGATTAACAATGAGCAGTTCTTC
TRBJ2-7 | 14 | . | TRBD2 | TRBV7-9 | CASSGREGPYEQYF | TGTGCCAGCAGCGGGCGGGAGGGCCCCTACGAGCAGTACTTC
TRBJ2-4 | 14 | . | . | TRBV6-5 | CASSLGRGKNIQYF | TGTGCCAGTTCCCTGGGGAGAGGCAAAAACATTCAGTACTTC
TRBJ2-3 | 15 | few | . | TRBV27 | CASSFEPGGTDTQYF | TGTGCCAGCAGTTTTGAACCCGGAGGGACGGATACGCAGTATTTT
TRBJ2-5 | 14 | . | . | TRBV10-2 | CASRGGGMGETQYF | TGCGCCAGCAGGGGGGGAGGCATGGGAGAGACCCAGTACTTC
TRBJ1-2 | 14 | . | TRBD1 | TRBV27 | CASRQPGQGFGYTF | TGTGCCAGCCGCCAACCGGGACAGGGATTCGGCTACACCTTC
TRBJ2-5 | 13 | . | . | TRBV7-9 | CASSLTRVETQYF | TGTGCCAGCAGCTTAACACGGGTGGAGACCCAGTACTTC
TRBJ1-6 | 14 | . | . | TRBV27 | CASSFELNNSPLHF | TGTGCCAGCAGTTTCGAGCTGAATAATTCACCCCTCCACTTT
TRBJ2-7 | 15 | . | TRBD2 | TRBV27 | CASSPRTSGSYEQYF | TGTGCCAGCAGTCCCCGGACTAGCGGGAGTTACGAGCAGTACTTC
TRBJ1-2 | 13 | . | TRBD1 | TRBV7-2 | CASSLGTGRGYTF | TGTGCCAGCAGCTTAGGGACAGGGAGGGGCTACACCTTC
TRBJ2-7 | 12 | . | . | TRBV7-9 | CASSLVAREQYF | TGTGCCAGCAGCTTAGTGGCTCGCGAGCAGTACTTC
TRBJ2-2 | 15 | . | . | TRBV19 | CASKFAGPFTGELFF | TGTGCCAGTAAGTTCGCGGGACCCTTCACCGGGGAGCTGTTTTTT
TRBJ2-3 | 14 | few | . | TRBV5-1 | CASSLPTRTDTQYF | TGCGCCAGCAGCTTGCCCACTAGAACAGATACGCAGTATTTT
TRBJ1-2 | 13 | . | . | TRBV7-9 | CASSSTGVYGYTF | TGTGCCAGCAGCTCCACTGGAGTCTATGGCTACACCTTC
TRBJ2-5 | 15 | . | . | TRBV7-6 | CASSKTGEAPGTQYF | TGTGCCAGCAGCAAAACGGGGGAAGCTCCGGGGACCCAGTACTTC
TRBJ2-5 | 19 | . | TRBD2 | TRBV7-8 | CASSLVSRTSGSYGETQYF | TGTGCCAGCAGCTTAGTGTCGAGGACTAGCGGGAGCTATGGTGAGACCCAGTACTTC
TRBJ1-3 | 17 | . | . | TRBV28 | CASRTAQQGSSGNTIYF | TGTGCCAGCAGAACAGCTCAACAGGGAAGCTCTGGAAACACCATATATTTT
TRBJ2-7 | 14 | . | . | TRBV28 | CASSLPGTSYEQYF | TGTGCCAGCAGTTTACCCGGGACAAGTTACGAGCAGTACTTC
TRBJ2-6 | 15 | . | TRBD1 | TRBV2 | CAGNRGSSGANVLTF | TGTGCCGGAAACAGGGGAAGCTCTGGGGCCAACGTCCTGACTTTC
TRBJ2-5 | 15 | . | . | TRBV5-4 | CVSSLGLQGRKTQYF | TGTGTCAGCAGCTTGGGTCTCCAGGGTAGGAAGACCCAGTACTTC
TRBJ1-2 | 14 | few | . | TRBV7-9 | CASSSVTRPYGYTF | TGTGCCAGCAGCTCTGTTACTCGCCCCTATGGCTACACCTTC
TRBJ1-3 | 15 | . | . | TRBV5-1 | CASSGTGYSGNTIYF | TGCGCCAGCAGCGGTACAGGGTACTCTGGAAACACCATATATTTT
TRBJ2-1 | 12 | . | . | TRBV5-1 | CASQESSYEQFF | TGCGCCAGCCAGGAGTCTAGCTATGAGCAGTTCTTC
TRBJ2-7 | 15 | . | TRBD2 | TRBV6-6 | CASTWTGTSSYEQYF | TGTGCCAGCACTTGGACCGGGACTAGCTCCTACGAGCAGTACTTC
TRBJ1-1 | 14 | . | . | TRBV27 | CASSFTREGTEAFF | TGTGCCAGCAGTTTTACTCGGGAGGGAACTGAAGCTTTCTTT
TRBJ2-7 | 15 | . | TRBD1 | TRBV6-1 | CASSKTGTASYEQYF | TGTGCCAGCAGTAAAACCGGGACAGCCTCCTACGAGCAGTACTTC
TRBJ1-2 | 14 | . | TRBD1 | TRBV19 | CASRRTGANYGYTF | TGTGCCAGTAGGAGGACAGGGGCTAACTATGGCTACACCTTC
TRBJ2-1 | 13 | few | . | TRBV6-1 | CASSLGRDNEQFF | TGTGCCAGCAGCCTCGGGAGAGACAATGAGCAGTTCTTC
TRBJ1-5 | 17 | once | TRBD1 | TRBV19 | CASNQFLGQRLYQPQHF | TGTGCCAGTAATCAATTTCTGGGACAGCGACTTTATCAGCCCCAGCATTTT
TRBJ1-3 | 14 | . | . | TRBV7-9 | CASSQDSSGNTIYF | TGTGCCAGCAGCCAAGACAGCTCTGGAAACACCATATATTTT
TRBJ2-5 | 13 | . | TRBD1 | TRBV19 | CASSQGAVETQYF | TGTGCCAGTAGTCAGGGGGCAGTGGAGACCCAGTACTTC
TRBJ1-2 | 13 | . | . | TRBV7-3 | CASSSQTGYGYTF | TGTGCCAGCAGCTCACAGACAGGTTATGGCTACACCTTC
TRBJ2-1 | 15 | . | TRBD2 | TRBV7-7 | CASSRASGTYNEQFF | TGTGCTAGCAGCCGCGCTAGCGGAACCTACAATGAGCAGTTCTTC
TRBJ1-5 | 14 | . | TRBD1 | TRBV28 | CASSWGQVIQPQHF | TGTGCCAGCAGTTGGGGACAGGTGATTCAGCCCCAGCATTTT
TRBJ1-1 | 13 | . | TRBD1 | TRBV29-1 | CSVRQGMNTEAFF | TGCAGCGTCAGACAGGGAATGAACACTGAAGCTTTCTTT